This TCR beta chain comes out of a study of blood T cell repertoires in COVID-19. The assay was immunoSEQ multiplex PCR, and TCRdb's table has in-frame clones only and misses some. Here the sample spans about 210,000 clones, about 86% being singletons. The CDR3 consists of 17 residues. With V trimmed by 1 base and J by 0 bases, 4 bases remained unmatched. Germline V CDR1 and CDR2: SQVTM, ANQGSEA. Sequences were obtained from peripheral blood. The sequence was obtained from a man aged 18 to 30 with active or convalescent COVID-19. The chain joins TRBV29-1 to TRBJ2-1; 12 nucleotides align to TRBD2. CDR3 coding DNA: TGCAGCGTTGAAGGACTAGCGGGAGAGGGCTCCTACAATGAGCAGTTCTTC. Its translation is CSVEGLAGEGSYNEQFF.